This T cell receptor beta chain was observed in a study of T cell clonotyping in hematopoietic cell transplantation. The wider study: Recipients' pretransplant samples followed cytoreduction.

As to this clone: The target antigen is unknown.

Libraries were prepared by immunoSEQ multiplex PCR; TCRdb keeps only in-frame clonotypes and omits some of them. The data hold roughly 30,000 clones, with roughly 91% observed a single time. Time point reported: recipient sample about 28 days before transplant, after cytoreduction. Study-level findings and limits: Broader posttransplant TCR repertoire diversity was predicted by graft donor and pretransplant recipient Inverse Simpson Index values.

The source material was peripheral blood mononuclear cells, sampled before stem cell transplant. This receptor was identified in a man aged 45-65 years with acute myeloid leukemia. Some clones in this sample may be carry-over from other donors' samples.

CDR3 protein: CASSRGVSTLHF. The CDR3 DNA reads as TGTGCCAGCAGCCGGGGTGTCAGCACCCTCCACTTT. This sequence joins TRBV7-2 and TRBJ1-6; no firm D call. Germline V gives CDR1 SGHTA, CDR2 FQGNSA. The CDR3 has 12 residues. The V end lost 5 bases, the J end lost 14 bases, and 13 bases lay between the germline ends.